The entry below gives a single T cell receptor (beta chain) sequence along with its context. Its binding antigen is unknown. The input lacks base qualities; no much larger clone sits a single base away. This record belongs to a study of blood T cells in healthy people across ages (dated by TCRdb to 2013 to 2016). For the study in its entirety: In model experiments, template switching captured about one uniquely barcoded TCR beta cDNA molecule for every two T cells. Using deep sequencing normalized with unique cDNA molecular identifiers, the study measured how TCR beta repertoire diversity changes with age. The donors were split into four age groups: young (average 16 years), middle-aged (around 40), aged (around 67) and long-lived (over 75). To avoid experimental bias, donors of different ages were distributed randomly across sequencing lanes. The study analyzed two additional independent replicas of 1 million unique cDNA reads from the same blood draw for two donors, one aged 18 to 30 and one aged 80 or older.

The study at large found these results: The percentage of naive T cells measured by flow cytometry correlated strongly with observed TCR beta diversity. Estimates of total diversity from one million sequenced T cells were regarded as lower bounds and underestimates. Because the CMV infection status of the donors was unknown, age-related changes in expanded clonotypes may potentially have been confounded. Because profiling used bulk unsorted PBMCs, naive and antigen-experienced compartments could not be compared conclusively. Compared with the aged group, the long-lived group had more naive CD4+ T cells, fewer expanded clones and increased TCR diversity, a pattern suggesting age selection. As age increased, observed TCR beta diversity per million T cells dropped in a roughly linear way, and a significant reduction was already evident by age about 40.

Libraries were prepared through 5' RACE. A second about 7 to 11 cycle PCR used a sample-barcoded 5' primer and a J-beta primer mix. A template-switch 5' adaptor carrying 12 random nucleotides introduced a unique molecular identifier onto each TCR beta cDNA molecule. At least 2.5 million CDR3-containing paired-end reads were obtained from each sample. The Mint cDNA synthesis kit, primed by a TRBC-specific oligonucleotide, was used to synthesize first-strand cDNA from all RNA. Following uracil-DNA glycosylase treatment, a first 18-cycle PCR with universal primers M1SS and BC2_uni_R was performed on all cDNA. In the authors' own workflow: Normalization of each sample was performed by random selection of 1 million high-quality reads, each carrying a distinct molecular identifier. Instead of being binned into consensus sequences, reads that shared molecular identifiers were thrown out. MiTCR, run with a Q25 quality threshold and the strictest error-elimination algorithm, handled CDR3 identification, clonotype clustering and error correction. A nonparametric unseen species model with Euler transformation was used to estimate a lower bound on total TCR beta diversity. TCRdb trimmed public reads at Q25 via fastp, called clones via MiXCR and kept in-frame beta chains. When rows share a CDR3 protein, they turn into one entry using the most common DNA and genes. The V and J calls were not made by the authors but by TCRdb's processing. The sample table shows approximately 1,700,000 distinct CDR3 sequences, and approximately 40% are seen once. The top ten constitute more than 20% of the sample.

Systemically healthy Caucasian individuals from Russia, some 38 in total and aged about 6 to 95 years, were included as donors. Each donor gave 9.5 to 10 milliliters of peripheral blood, drawn into EDTA-treated Vacutainer tubes. Ficoll-Paque density-gradient centrifugation was used to isolate PBMCs, with at least 6.5 million per sample. Total RNA, at least 6 micrograms per sample, was extracted from PBMCs with Trizol reagent. For every donor, flow cytometry on a PBMC aliquot measured the percentage of naive CD45RAhigh/CD27high T cells. The CDR3 contains 16 residues, cysteine and phenylalanine counted. Just CDR3 DNA is preserved here, 48 bases in frame from base 1. CDR1 DFQATT and CDR2 SNEGSKA are derived from the germline V gene (reference sequence). Trimming removed 1 base from V and 2 bases from J, leaving 18 bases between the germline ends.

The sequence is built from TRBV20-1 and TRBJ2-7; 5 matching bases give a weak D call of TRBD1. The origin of this receptor is a human donor in good health. What was sequenced was blood. CDR3 region: CSARVRVSRQPYEQYF. The DNA sequence is given as TGCAGTGCTAGAGTAAGAGTTTCCCGACAGCCCTACGAGCAGTACTTC.